This is a list of T cell receptor beta chains from one sample in a study of Ad26.COV2.S vaccination and SARS-CoV-2 variants. The table came from immunoSEQ multiplex PCR; TCRdb's copy has only in-frame clones and leaves some out. The profile shows a few hundred thousand clones, less than 95% of them singletons. This material consisted of peripheral blood, taken in a trial of Ad26.COV2.S vaccine versus placebo. Receptor source: a person between 18 and 65 years old who received the Ad26.COV2.S COVID-19 vaccine or a placebo. Each CDR3 is given with its conserved first and last residue. The order of the fields is clone size, D gene, V gene, J gene, CDR3 DNA, CDR3 protein. A D gene is named only where the DNA matches it firmly. A clone size is listed for some rows: how often the clone was seen (once, few, many), or a class if it is expanded.

clone size: NA; D gene: TRBD1; V gene: TRBV27; J gene: TRBJ2-1; CDR3 DNA: TGTGCCAGCAGTCCCCCAACAGGGGGTGGCTACAATGAGCAGTTCTTC; CDR3 protein: CASSPPTGGGYNEQFF
clone size: NA; D gene: NA; V gene: TRBV27; J gene: TRBJ2-1; CDR3 DNA: TGTGCCAGCAGTTTAGCGCACTACAATGAGCAGTTCTTC; CDR3 protein: CASSLAHYNEQFF
clone size: NA; D gene: NA; V gene: TRBV5-1; J gene: TRBJ1-3; CDR3 DNA: TGCGCCAGCAGCATCACAGCTGGAAACACCATATATTTT; CDR3 protein: CASSITAGNTIYF
clone size: NA; D gene: NA; V gene: TRBV5-5; J gene: TRBJ2-1; CDR3 DNA: TGTGCCAGCAGCTTGACTGACAATGAGCAGTTCTTC; CDR3 protein: CASSLTDNEQFF
clone size: NA; D gene: TRBD1; V gene: TRBV3-1/TRBV3-2; J gene: TRBJ2-3; CDR3 DNA: TGTGCCAGCAGCCTCTGGACAGGGGGTAAGCGGGCAACTAGCACAGATACGCAGTATTTT; CDR3 protein: CASSLWTGGKRATSTDTQYF
clone size: NA; D gene: NA; V gene: TRBV7-9; J gene: TRBJ2-7; CDR3 DNA: TGTGCCAGCAGCAATCAGGGGTACGAGCAGTACTTC; CDR3 protein: CASSNQGYEQYF
clone size: few; D gene: TRBD1; V gene: TRBV6-1; J gene: TRBJ1-5; CDR3 DNA: TGTGCCAGCAGTGGACAGGGCGGCTTGGAAAATCAGCCCCAGCATTTT; CDR3 protein: CASSGQGGLENQPQHF
clone size: NA; D gene: NA; V gene: TRBV7-9; J gene: TRBJ2-7; CDR3 DNA: TGTGCCAGCAGCCCCCCCCCTCGGGGCACCTACGAGCAGTACTTC; CDR3 protein: CASSPPPRGTYEQYF
clone size: NA; D gene: TRBD1; V gene: TRBV15; J gene: TRBJ2-3; CDR3 DNA: TGTGCCACCAGCAGGACAGGGTTCGGCACAGATACGCAGTATTTT; CDR3 protein: CATSRTGFGTDTQYF
clone size: NA; D gene: NA; V gene: TRBV6-5; J gene: TRBJ2-5; CDR3 DNA: TGTGCCAGCAGTCGGGTATCTGGCCAAGAGACCCAGTACTTC; CDR3 protein: CASSRVSGQETQYF
clone size: NA; D gene: TRBD2; V gene: TRBV19; J gene: TRBJ2-1; CDR3 DNA: TGTGCCAGTAGTATTATGGCTAGCGGGACATTACGTAATGAGCAGTTCTTC; CDR3 protein: CASSIMASGTLRNEQFF
clone size: NA; D gene: TRBD1; V gene: TRBV7-8; J gene: TRBJ1-2; CDR3 DNA: TGTGCCAGCAGCTTAGCCCGGGACAGGGCTTATGGCTACACCTTC; CDR3 protein: CASSLARDRAYGYTF
clone size: NA; D gene: TRBD1; V gene: TRBV18; J gene: TRBJ2-7; CDR3 DNA: TGTGCCAGCTCACCTACCTGGGACAGGGCCTACGAGCAGTACTTC; CDR3 protein: CASSPTWDRAYEQYF
clone size: NA; D gene: TRBD1; V gene: TRBV27; J gene: TRBJ2-2; CDR3 DNA: TGTGCCAGCAGTTATAAGACAGGGGCCGGGGAGCTGTTTTTT; CDR3 protein: CASSYKTGAGELFF
clone size: NA; D gene: TRBD2; V gene: TRBV7-9; J gene: TRBJ2-7; CDR3 DNA: TGTGCCAGCGGACTAGCGGGAGCCTACGAGCAGTACTTC; CDR3 protein: CASGLAGAYEQYF
clone size: NA; D gene: NA; V gene: TRBV5-1; J gene: TRBJ1-2; CDR3 DNA: TGCGCCAGCAGCTTGGATCTGGTGAGGGGTGGGAATGGCTACACCTTC; CDR3 protein: CASSLDLVRGGNGYTF
clone size: NA; D gene: NA; V gene: TRBV5-6; J gene: TRBJ2-1; CDR3 DNA: TGTGCCAGCAGCTGGAGGGGGCGTGCATCCTACAATGAGCAGTTCTTC; CDR3 protein: CASSWRGRASYNEQFF
clone size: NA; D gene: NA; V gene: TRBV5-1; J gene: TRBJ1-5; CDR3 DNA: TGCGCCAGCAGCCCCGTTGGGGGGAATGGCAATCAGCCCCAGCATTTT; CDR3 protein: CASSPVGGNGNQPQHF
clone size: NA; D gene: TRBD2; V gene: TRBV30; J gene: TRBJ2-1; CDR3 DNA: TGTGCCTGGACCCTGGGGGGACTATTGTTCTTC; CDR3 protein: CAWTLGGLLFF
clone size: NA; D gene: NA; V gene: TRBV9; J gene: TRBJ1-3; CDR3 DNA: TGTGCCAGCAGCGTAGAGGGATCCGGAAACACCATATATTTT; CDR3 protein: CASSVEGSGNTIYF
clone size: NA; D gene: TRBD1; V gene: TRBV9; J gene: TRBJ2-1; CDR3 DNA: TGTGCCAGCACCAAAGAGGGGACAGGGGGGTACAATGAGCAGTTCTTC; CDR3 protein: CASTKEGTGGYNEQFF
clone size: NA; D gene: NA; V gene: TRBV2; J gene: TRBJ2-3; CDR3 DNA: TGTGCCAGCAGTCCGAACGGGCTAAGCACAGATACGCAGTATTTT; CDR3 protein: CASSPNGLSTDTQYF
clone size: NA; D gene: NA; V gene: TRBV5-6; J gene: TRBJ1-2; CDR3 DNA: TGTGCCAGCAAAATTGGGGAGGGCCCCTATGGCTACACCTTC; CDR3 protein: CASKIGEGPYGYTF
clone size: NA; D gene: NA; V gene: TRBV7-9; J gene: TRBJ2-7; CDR3 DNA: TGTGCCAGCAGCTCTGACGCGGGTGCCTACGAGCAGTACTTC; CDR3 protein: CASSSDAGAYEQYF
clone size: NA; D gene: NA; V gene: TRBV19; J gene: TRBJ2-7; CDR3 DNA: TGTGCCAGTAGCACACCGGGGGTGGGCTACGAGCAGTACTTC; CDR3 protein: CASSTPGVGYEQYF
clone size: NA; D gene: TRBD1; V gene: TRBV5-1; J gene: TRBJ2-2; CDR3 DNA: TGCGCCAGCAGCGAAGGGGACAGGGACACCGGGGAGCTGTTTTTT; CDR3 protein: CASSEGDRDTGELFF
clone size: NA; D gene: TRBD2; V gene: TRBV5-1; J gene: TRBJ2-5; CDR3 DNA: TGCGCCAGCAGCCGGACTAGCGGGTTAGAGACCCAGTACTTC; CDR3 protein: CASSRTSGLETQYF
clone size: NA; D gene: NA; V gene: TRBV27; J gene: TRBJ2-7; CDR3 DNA: TGTGCCAGCCGGGAAGGGGCAGCGAGCTCCTACGAGCAGTACTTC; CDR3 protein: CASREGAASSYEQYF
clone size: NA; D gene: TRBD1; V gene: TRBV2; J gene: TRBJ1-1; CDR3 DNA: TGTGCCAGCAGTCCCGGACAGGGGATCACTGAAGCTTTCTTT; CDR3 protein: CASSPGQGITEAFF
clone size: NA; D gene: TRBD1; V gene: TRBV5-8; J gene: TRBJ1-6; CDR3 DNA: TGTGCCAGCAGCCCTCAGGGGGGACTTTCACCCCTCCACTTT; CDR3 protein: CASSPQGGLSPLHF
clone size: NA; D gene: NA; V gene: TRBV6-5; J gene: TRBJ1-1; CDR3 DNA: TGTGCCAGCAGTTACTCGGTTAACACTGAAGCTTTCTTT; CDR3 protein: CASSYSVNTEAFF
clone size: NA; D gene: NA; V gene: TRBV30; J gene: TRBJ1-1; CDR3 DNA: TGTGCCTGGGTCCGGGACCTACAATTGAACACTGAAGCTTTCTTT; CDR3 protein: CAWVRDLQLNTEAFF
clone size: NA; D gene: NA; V gene: TRBV10-2; J gene: TRBJ1-6; CDR3 DNA: TGCGCCAGCAGTGAGTCGAATCTCCCAGACAATTCACCCCTCCACTTT; CDR3 protein: CASSESNLPDNSPLHF
clone size: NA; D gene: NA; V gene: TRBV18; J gene: TRBJ2-5; CDR3 DNA: TGTGCCAGCTCACCACCGGATCGCCTCATCAGCGGGACCCAGTACTTC; CDR3 protein: CASSPPDRLISGTQYF
clone size: NA; D gene: NA; V gene: TRBV19; J gene: TRBJ2-1; CDR3 DNA: TGTGCCAGTGGGAGGGGGTTCCGGGATCGAGACAATGAGCAGTTCTTC; CDR3 protein: CASGRGFRDRDNEQFF
clone size: NA; D gene: NA; V gene: TRBV7-2; J gene: TRBJ2-6; CDR3 DNA: TGTGCCAGCAGCTCCCCAATGGGGGCCAACGTCCTGACTTTC; CDR3 protein: CASSSPMGANVLTF
clone size: NA; D gene: TRBD1; V gene: TRBV28; J gene: TRBJ1-6; CDR3 DNA: TGTGCCAGCAGCCTTACACAGGGGGCCACCTATAATTCACCCCTCCACTTT; CDR3 protein: CASSLTQGATYNSPLHF
clone size: NA; D gene: NA; V gene: TRBV2; J gene: TRBJ2-7; CDR3 DNA: TGTGCCAGCAGCGTCTTCCAGTCATCCCACGAGCAGTACTTC; CDR3 protein: CASSVFQSSHEQYF
clone size: NA; D gene: TRBD1; V gene: TRBV28; J gene: TRBJ2-7; CDR3 DNA: TGTGCCAGCAGTTTATTAGGGACAGGCTTCTACGAGCAGTACTTC; CDR3 protein: CASSLLGTGFYEQYF
clone size: once; D gene: TRBD1; V gene: TRBV27; J gene: TRBJ1-1; CDR3 DNA: TGTGCCAGCAGTCACGGACAGGGGATGAACACTGAAGCTTTCTTT; CDR3 protein: CASSHGQGMNTEAFF
clone size: NA; D gene: NA; V gene: TRBV2; J gene: TRBJ1-5; CDR3 DNA: TGTGCCAGCAGCCAGGGAAGCAATCAGCCCCAGCATTTT; CDR3 protein: CASSQGSNQPQHF
clone size: NA; D gene: NA; V gene: TRBV4-3; J gene: TRBJ2-7; CDR3 DNA: TGCGCCAGCAGGCAGGGGCTGCACGCCTCCTACGAGCAGTACTTC; CDR3 protein: CASRQGLHASYEQYF
clone size: NA; D gene: TRBD2; V gene: TRBV12-5; J gene: TRBJ2-1; CDR3 DNA: TGTGCTAGTGGCCCGAGCGGGAGGGGAAGTGAGCAGTTCTTC; CDR3 protein: CASGPSGRGSEQFF
clone size: NA; D gene: TRBD1; V gene: TRBV7-7; J gene: TRBJ2-7; CDR3 DNA: TGTGCTAGCAGCATCGGGACAGCAGATTCCTACGAGCAGTACTTC; CDR3 protein: CASSIGTADSYEQYF
clone size: NA; D gene: NA; V gene: TRBV4-1; J gene: TRBJ2-7; CDR3 DNA: TGCGCCAGCAGTTTCTCCAGCGGAGTCTCCTACGAGCAGTACTTC; CDR3 protein: CASSFSSGVSYEQYF
clone size: once; D gene: NA; V gene: TRBV7-2; J gene: TRBJ1-1; CDR3 DNA: TGTGCCAGCGGTAGGCAATACACTGAAGCTTTCTTT; CDR3 protein: CASGRQYTEAFF
clone size: NA; D gene: TRBD1; V gene: TRBV29-1; J gene: TRBJ1-2; CDR3 DNA: TGCAGCGCAACAGGGGCCTATGGCTACACCTTC; CDR3 protein: CSATGAYGYTF
clone size: once; D gene: NA; V gene: TRBV13; J gene: TRBJ2-7; CDR3 DNA: TGTGCCAGCAGCTCCTCCGGGTCGGGTTACGAGCAGTACTTC; CDR3 protein: CASSSSGSGYEQYF
clone size: NA; D gene: NA; V gene: TRBV27; J gene: TRBJ1-6; CDR3 DNA: TGTGCCAGCAGGCCCGGGACTGAGAATTCACCCCTCCACTTT; CDR3 protein: CASRPGTENSPLHF
clone size: NA; D gene: NA; V gene: TRBV7-2; J gene: TRBJ2-7; CDR3 DNA: TGTGCCAGCAGCTTAGGTATTACCTACGAGCAGTACTTC; CDR3 protein: CASSLGITYEQYF
clone size: NA; D gene: TRBD2; V gene: TRBV11-2; J gene: TRBJ2-1; CDR3 DNA: TGTGCCAGCAGCTTAGCAGGACTAGGTGAGCAGTTCTTC; CDR3 protein: CASSLAGLGEQFF
clone size: NA; D gene: NA; V gene: TRBV7-2; J gene: TRBJ1-4; CDR3 DNA: TGTGCCAGCAGCTCCCTAGGGTCGTCTGCAACTAATGAAAAACTGTTTTTT; CDR3 protein: CASSSLGSSATNEKLFF
clone size: NA; D gene: TRBD2; V gene: TRBV6-5; J gene: TRBJ2-1; CDR3 DNA: TGTGCCAGCAGGGTCACTAGCGGGAGGGATGAGCAGTTCTTC; CDR3 protein: CASRVTSGRDEQFF
clone size: NA; D gene: TRBD1; V gene: TRBV9; J gene: TRBJ1-2; CDR3 DNA: TGTGCCAGCAGCGTAGAGGGACAGGGGGCGCGGGGCTACACCTTC; CDR3 protein: CASSVEGQGARGYTF
clone size: NA; D gene: NA; V gene: TRBV7-6; J gene: TRBJ2-5; CDR3 DNA: TGTGCCAGCAGCTTAGAACAGGGAGCCTTCCAAGAGACCCAGTACTTC; CDR3 protein: CASSLEQGAFQETQYF
clone size: NA; D gene: TRBD2; V gene: TRBV7-9; J gene: TRBJ2-5; CDR3 DNA: TGTGCCAGCAGCTTAGTACTAGCGGGGCAAGAGACCCAGTACTTC; CDR3 protein: CASSLVLAGQETQYF
clone size: NA; D gene: NA; V gene: TRBV11-2; J gene: TRBJ1-3; CDR3 DNA: TGTGCCAGCAGCTTACTATCCGGAAACACCATATATTTT; CDR3 protein: CASSLLSGNTIYF
clone size: NA; D gene: TRBD1; V gene: TRBV6-5; J gene: TRBJ2-7; CDR3 DNA: TGTGCCAGCAGTTACGGGACAGGAGTTTCCTACGAGCAGTACTTC; CDR3 protein: CASSYGTGVSYEQYF
clone size: NA; D gene: TRBD1; V gene: TRBV7-2; J gene: TRBJ2-2; CDR3 DNA: TGTGCCAGCAGCTTAACCTCCAGGGGGTACACCGGGGAGCTGTTTTTT; CDR3 protein: CASSLTSRGYTGELFF